This is a list of T cell receptor beta chains from one sample in a study of blood T cells in healthy people across ages. TCRdb re-called the 5' RACE reads with MiXCR, one entry per CDR3 protein. The sample records about 1.6 million distinct CDR3 sequences, about 32% being singletons. Sequencing input: blood. Receptor source: a woman younger than 45 in good health. Each CDR3 is given with its conserved first and last residue. The D gene is left open where the match is weak. Clone size is not always given. Where it is, it says once, few, many or a class for expanded clones.

clone size	V gene	D gene	J gene	CDR3 protein	CDR3 DNA
-	TRBV29-1	TRBD1	TRBJ1-2	CSVGRGETNYGYTF	TGCAGCGTTGGCAGGGGGGAAACTAACTATGGCTACACCTTC
-	TRBV20-1	-	TRBJ1-2	CSARVVTGRRGYTF	TGCAGTGCTAGAGTAGTCACAGGGAGGCGCGGCTACACCTTC
-	TRBV2	TRBD1	TRBJ1-2	CASSGVTGPYGYTF	TGTGCCAGCAGTGGCGTGACAGGGCCCTACGGCTACACCTTC
few	TRBV3-1	TRBD2	TRBJ2-7	CASQRAGEQYF	TGTGCCAGCCAGAGAGCGGGGGAGCAGTACTTC
-	TRBV6-1	-	TRBJ2-3	CASSDQGRTDTQYF	TGTGCCAGCAGTGACCAGGGGAGGACAGATACGCAGTATTTT
-	TRBV4-1	TRBD1	TRBJ2-7	CASSSQDRGGTYEQYF	TGCGCCAGCAGCTCCCAAGACAGGGGGGGGACCTACGAGCAGTACTTC
-	TRBV11-2	-	TRBJ2-7	CASSPGRLLDEQYF	TGTGCCAGCAGCCCCGGCCGATTATTGGACGAGCAGTACTTC
many	TRBV7-3	-	TRBJ2-1	CASSPRAGAANNEQFF	TGTGCCAGCAGCCCGAGGGCGGGGGCCGCCAACAATGAGCAGTTCTTC
-	TRBV27	-	TRBJ1-6	CASKMVGSNSPLHF	TGTGCCAGCAAGATGGTGGGGAGTAATTCACCCCTCCACTTT
-	TRBV20-1	-	TRBJ1-6	CSAAPGANRSYNSPLHF	TGCAGTGCTGCTCCAGGGGCCAACCGCTCCTATAATTCACCCCTCCACTTT
few	TRBV12-3/TRBV12-4	-	TRBJ1-4	CASSFRGATNEKLFF	TGTGCCAGCAGTTTTCGGGGTGCGACTAATGAAAAACTGTTTTTT
few	TRBV27	TRBD1	TRBJ1-2	CASRLQGENGYTF	TGTGCCAGCAGACTGCAGGGGGAGAATGGCTACACCTTC
-	TRBV7-3	TRBD2	TRBJ2-7	CASSPRREGQQYF	TGTGCCAGCAGCCCACGCAGGGAGGGACAGCAGTACTTC
-	TRBV2	-	TRBJ2-1	CASSDYGEQFF	TGTGCCAGCAGTGACTATGGGGAGCAGTTCTTC